This note documents a single T cell receptor beta chain sequence. Antigen specificity is unknown. The method was immunoSEQ multiplex PCR; TCRdb's version includes in-frame clones alone and lacks a portion of them. Of under 80,000 clones listed, 70% to 90% were seen once; the top ten hold around 1.3%. This sample is drawn from a study of T cell responses to AZD1222 COVID-19 vaccine. Study results and caveats: Spike-specific TCR depth and breadth grew after two AZD1222 doses. The sample set comprised mostly white British donors with more females, and clonal diversity was possibly underestimated. Regions 160-218 and 743-854 held dominance among vaccine-associated CD4 TCRs, which spanned spike.

The CDR3 has 11 amino acids. Trimming pared 1 base from V and 8 bases from J, leaving 5 bases between. This sequence was found in an adult who received the AZD1222 COVID-19 vaccine. The rearrangement joins TRBV12-3 or TRBV12-4 to TRBJ1-2; D is undetermined. Sequenced here: peripheral blood, sampled 28 days after the second AZD1222 dose. The CDR3 sequence: CASSLGVGYTF. The CDR3 DNA follows: TGTGCCAGCAGTTTAGGGGTAGGCTACACCTTC.